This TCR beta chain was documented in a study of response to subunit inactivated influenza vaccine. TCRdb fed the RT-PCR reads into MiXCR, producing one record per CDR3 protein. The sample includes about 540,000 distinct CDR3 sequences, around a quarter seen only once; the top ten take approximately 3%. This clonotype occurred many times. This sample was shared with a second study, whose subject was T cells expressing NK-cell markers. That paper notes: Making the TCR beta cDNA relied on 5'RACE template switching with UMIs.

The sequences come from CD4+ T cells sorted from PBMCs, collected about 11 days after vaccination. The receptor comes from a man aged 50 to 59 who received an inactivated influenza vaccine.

CDR3 DNA sequence: TGTGCCACCGACAACAGATATGATCAGCCCCAGCATTTT. Its translation: CATDNRYDQPQHF. This chain joins TRBV6-2 or TRBV6-3 and TRBJ1-5; D remains unclear. The CDR3 covers 13 residues. V lost 10 bases to trimming and J lost 5 bases, with 15 bases between them. Germline V lookup: CDR1 MNHEY, CDR2 SVGEGT.